The clone carrying this T cell receptor beta chain was found once. Antigen unknown. The sample belongs to a study of cytomegalovirus exposure and HLA in healthy donors. About the study: Earlier results showed approximately 110 million unique TCR beta sequences derived from roughly 190 million T cells.

The PCR made use of 60 Vbeta and 13 Jbeta primers. The assay was immunoSEQ multiplex PCR, and TCRdb's table has in-frame clones only and misses some. The sample holds 150,000 to 200,000 clones, roughly 72% seen once. General study findings and limits: A later analysis associated 16,000 or so TCR beta sequences with HLA alleles at a 0.05 false discovery rate. In a later analysis, HLA-C alleles had the fewest associated TCRs, DRB1 alleles the most.

Per the germline V gene, CDR1 is MNHEY and CDR2 is SVGAGI. V was shortened by 7 bases and J by 0 bases, with 9 bases between the two germline ends. The CDR3 has 13 residues. The TCR comes from a woman in her thirties or forties in good health and CMV-seronegative. The rearrangement links TRBV6-5 to TRBJ1-1; TRBD1 is a possible D gene (5 bases). Material for sequencing was PBMCs. The CDR3 spells CASKLQVNTEAFF. As DNA, the CDR3 is TGTGCCAGCAAACTACAGGTGAACACTGAAGCTTTCTTT.